The 4 T cell receptor beta chains below come from one sample, sequenced in a study of cytomegalovirus exposure and HLA in healthy donors. Amplification used 60 Vbeta primers and 13 Jbeta primers. Profiled with immunoSEQ multiplex PCR; TCRdb holds only in-frame clones, not every one. The profile shows about 200,000 clones, roughly four fifths of them singletons. Sample: PBMCs. All receptors derive from a man aged 35 to 55 in good health and CMV-seropositive.

The chain links TRBV5-4 to TRBJ1-4; 9 nucleotides match TRBD1. V lost 2 bases, J lost 8 bases, and 10 bases stayed unmatched. The CDR3 is made up of 16 amino acids. The germline gives CDR1 SGHNT, CDR2 YYREEE (reference sequence). CDR3 region: CASSLQGARGLEKLFF. The CDR3 nucleotides are TGTGCCAGCAGCTTACAGGGGGCCAGAGGGTTGGAAAAACTGTTTTTT.

The chain employs TRBV7-6 and TRBJ1-2, with D perhaps matching TRBD1 (5 bases). Deletions cut 0 bases from V and 3 bases from J, with 8 bases between. CDR1 and CDR2 (germline): SGHVS, FNYEAQ. CDR3 length: 14 residues. The CDR3 DNA sequence: TGTGCCAGCAGCTTAGCGGGGGGATACTATGGCTACACCTTC. Its protein product is CASSLAGGYYGYTF.

The chain joins TRBV6-1 to TRBJ2-4; D call uncertain. The V gene's germline CDR1 is MNHNS and CDR2 SASEGT. The CDR3 has 13 residues. Trimming removed 7 bases from V and 4 bases from J, with 11 bases in between. The CDR3 DNA reads TGTGCCAGCACCGACGAACAGAAAAACATTCAGTACTTC. This translates into CASTDEQKNIQYF.

This chain uses TRBV7-9 with TRBJ1-1; D remains unclear. The germline CDR1 and CDR2 sequences are SEHNR and FQNEAQ (reference sequence). CDR3 length equals 14 residues. V lost 11 bases, J lost 4 bases, and 20 bases lay in between. CDR3 sequence reads: CAGHPGAYTTEAFF. The CDR3 DNA is TGTGCCGGGCACCCGGGAGCTTATACCACTGAAGCTTTCTTT.